Listed below are T cell receptor beta chains from one sample, sequenced in a study of blood T cell repertoires in COVID-19. Sequencing was performed with immunoSEQ multiplex PCR; in TCRdb, only in-frame clones are kept and a portion is missing. The repertoire holds hundreds of thousands of clones, with 80% to 90% as singletons. Sequenced: PBMCs or T cells enriched from blood (not recorded which). These receptors were obtained from a man between 18 and 35 years old who had recovered from COVID-19. Each CDR3 is given with its conserved first and last residue. The D gene is left open where the match is weak. A row's size may be missing; if present it is once, few, many or a size class.

TRBJ2-7 | NA | TRBV4-3 | NA | TGCGCCAGCAGCCAAGGCGCTCGAGCGGTGGGCGAGCAGTACTTC | CASSQGARAVGEQYF
TRBJ2-7 | NA | TRBV27 | NA | TGTGCCAGCAGTTTATACGCGGGAACCTACGAGCAGTACTTC | CASSLYAGTYEQYF
TRBJ2-5 | TRBD1 | TRBV29-1 | NA | TGCAGCGTCGGGACAGGGATGGAGACCCAGTACTTC | CSVGTGMETQYF
TRBJ2-3 | NA | TRBV6-2/TRBV6-3 | NA | TGTGCCAGCAGTTTTCCGACGGGAGTTTCAGATACGCAGTATTTT | CASSFPTGVSDTQYF
TRBJ1-1 | TRBD1 | TRBV13 | NA | TGTGCCAGCAGCCTCAACAGGGGGAAGACGGTGAACACTGAAGCTTTCTTT | CASSLNRGKTVNTEAFF
TRBJ2-2 | TRBD1 | TRBV2 | NA | TGTGCCAGCAACCGGGACAGGGGGCCGGGGGAGCTGTTTTTT | CASNRDRGPGELFF
TRBJ2-3 | TRBD2 | TRBV6-2/TRBV6-3 | NA | TGTGCCAGCAGCCCTAGCGGGAGGTTCGGGAGCGCAGATACGCAGTATTTT | CASSPSGRFGSADTQYF
TRBJ1-1 | NA | TRBV28 | NA | TGTGCCAGCAGTTTACCCCCAGGGGTTGGGGCCACTGAAGCTTTCTTT | CASSLPPGVGATEAFF
TRBJ1-6 | NA | TRBV9 | NA | TGTGCCAGCAGCCCAGGCGAAAGATCACCCCTCCACTTT | CASSPGERSPLHF
TRBJ2-3 | TRBD1 | TRBV7-9 | once | TGTGCCAGCAGCTCGGACAGGGGCACAGATACGCAGTATTTT | CASSSDRGTDTQYF
TRBJ1-1 | TRBD1 | TRBV3-1/TRBV3-2 | NA | TGTGCCAGCACCCCGGGACAGGGGGCGTTCACTGAAGCTTTCTTT | CASTPGQGAFTEAFF
TRBJ1-3 | NA | TRBV19 | once | TGTGCCAGTAGTATTGTATCCGTCTACTCTGGAAACACCATATATTTT | CASSIVSVYSGNTIYF
TRBJ2-3 | NA | TRBV5-3 | NA | TGTGCCAGAAGTGCTACTCTAGCAAACGGCACAGATACGCAGTATTTT | CARSATLANGTDTQYF
TRBJ2-7 | NA | TRBV28 | NA | TGTGCCAGCAGTTTACAGGGGAGCTCCTACGAGCAGTACTTC | CASSLQGSSYEQYF
TRBJ1-2 | TRBD1 | TRBV11-2 | NA | TGTGCCAGCAGTCAGGGGGCGCGAGGCTACACCTTC | CASSQGARGYTF
TRBJ2-7 | TRBD2 | TRBV18 | NA | TGTGCCAGCTCACCACCTGGGCGGGAGTTGATGTACGAGCAGTACTTC | CASSPPGRELMYEQYF
TRBJ2-1 | TRBD1 | TRBV5-1 | few | TGCGCCAGCAGCACCGGACAGGTGGGGAATGAGCAGTTCTTC | CASSTGQVGNEQFF
TRBJ2-1 | TRBD2 | TRBV6-5 | NA | TGTGCCAGCAGTTACGCACGCGAGCGGGGGGTAAATGAGCAGTTCTTC | CASSYARERGVNEQFF
TRBJ1-3 | TRBD1 | TRBV3-1/TRBV3-2 | NA | TGTGCCAGCAGCCAAGCCCTTCCGGGACAGGGAACCTCTGGAAACACCATATATTTT | CASSQALPGQGTSGNTIYF
TRBJ2-1 | NA | TRBV30 | NA | TGTGCCTGGAGCGACGGAGGGGGGGTCAATGAGCAGTTCTTC | CAWSDGGGVNEQFF
TRBJ1-1 | NA | TRBV12-3/TRBV12-4 | NA | TGTGCCAGCAGTTTAGGGGATAGCGCTGAAGCTTTCTTT | CASSLGDSAEAFF
TRBJ2-5 | TRBD2 | TRBV9 | once | TGTGCCAGCAGCGTTTGGATGGGGGGAGGGTCATTGGAGACCCAGTACTTC | CASSVWMGGGSLETQYF
TRBJ2-2 | TRBD2 | TRBV7-6 | NA | TGTGCCAGCAGCCTTTCCGGGACTAGCGGGGCCGGGGAGCTGTTTTTT | CASSLSGTSGAGELFF
TRBJ2-7 | NA | TRBV18 | NA | TGTGCCAGCTCACCAACGGACAGAAGCTACGAGCAGTACTTC | CASSPTDRSYEQYF
TRBJ2-1 | NA | TRBV5-1 | NA | TGCGCCAGCAGCTTGGGGTTCACAGTGAATGAGCAGTTCTTC | CASSLGFTVNEQFF
TRBJ2-3 | NA | TRBV11-2 | few | TGTGCCAGCAGCCCAACGACAGTTAGCACAGATACGCAGTATTTT | CASSPTTVSTDTQYF
TRBJ2-3 | TRBD1 | TRBV28 | NA | TGTGCCAGCAGTCCAGCCGGGACAGGGAAAGGAGATACGCAGTATTTT | CASSPAGTGKGDTQYF
TRBJ1-1 | TRBD1 | TRBV4-2 | NA | TGTGCCAGCAGCCAGGCAGGGGGCATGAACACTGAAGCTTTCTTT | CASSQAGGMNTEAFF
TRBJ1-4 | TRBD1 | TRBV18 | NA | TGTGCCAGCTCAGCATCCGGGACAGGGTTCGAAAAACTGTTTTTT | CASSASGTGFEKLFF
TRBJ2-1 | TRBD2 | TRBV24-1 | NA | TGTGCCACCAGTGGCAGGACTAGCGGAAACAATGAGCAGTTCTTC | CATSGRTSGNNEQFF
TRBJ2-7 | TRBD2 | TRBV5-1 | NA | TGCGCCAGCAGCCCCTGGACTAGTCGCGAGCAGTACTTC | CASSPWTSREQYF
TRBJ2-5 | NA | TRBV7-2 | NA | TGTGCCAGCAGCTTGACAAAAGAGACCCAGTACTTC | CASSLTKETQYF
TRBJ1-6 | NA | TRBV12-3/TRBV12-4 | NA | TGTGCCAGCAGTTTCAACTATAATTCACCCCTCCACTTT | CASSFNYNSPLHF
TRBJ1-5 | TRBD1 | TRBV5-1 | NA | TGCGCCAGCAGCTCCGGGACAGGGAACAATCAGCCCCAGCATTTT | CASSSGTGNNQPQHF
TRBJ1-1 | TRBD1 | TRBV28 | NA | TGTGCCAGCAGTTTATTGGGACAGGAGATGAACACTGAAGCTTTCTTT | CASSLLGQEMNTEAFF
TRBJ1-6 | NA | TRBV9 | NA | TGTGCCAGCAGCCCAGAGCTGGGGGCTGATTCACCCCTCCACTTT | CASSPELGADSPLHF
TRBJ1-2 | NA | TRBV6-5 | NA | TGTGCCAGCAGCCACGAACTGACAGAGGGCTACACCTTC | CASSHELTEGYTF
TRBJ1-6 | NA | TRBV12-1 | few | TGTGCCACCCGGACAGGGGATTATAATTCACCCCTCCACTTT | CATRTGDYNSPLHF
TRBJ2-1 | TRBD2 | TRBV18 | NA | TGTGCCAGCTCACCCCCCACTAGCGGGTCCGCCGAGTTCTTC | CASSPPTSGSAEFF
TRBJ2-7 | NA | TRBV27 | NA | TGTGCCAGCAGTTTTGGCGGGGGACACTACGAGCAGTACTTC | CASSFGGGHYEQYF
TRBJ2-1 | TRBD2 | TRBV11-3 | NA | TGTGCCAGCAGCAACCCCGGGGGGGGGAATGAGCAGTTCTTC | CASSNPGGGNEQFF
TRBJ1-1 | NA | TRBV3-1/TRBV3-2 | few | TGTGCCAGCAGCCAAAAGGAGGTGAACACTGAAGCTTTCTTT | CASSQKEVNTEAFF
TRBJ2-1 | NA | TRBV11-3 | NA | TGTGCCAGCAGCTTAGATTTAGGAGAACAGTTCTTC | CASSLDLGEQFF
TRBJ2-7 | NA | TRBV4-1 | NA | TGCGCCAGCAGCGATGGGCCCTACGAGCAGTACTTC | CASSDGPYEQYF
TRBJ1-6 | NA | TRBV30 | NA | TGTGCCTGGAGTGTACTAGGGCCTCTCCACTTT | CAWSVLGPLHF
TRBJ2-1 | NA | TRBV15 | once | TGTGCCACCAGCACAAACGCAGGCAATGAGCAGTTCTTC | CATSTNAGNEQFF
TRBJ1-4 | TRBD1 | TRBV19 | NA | TGTGCCAGCAACGACAGGGGTGGGGAAAAACTGTTTTTT | CASNDRGGEKLFF
TRBJ2-3 | TRBD2 | TRBV12-5 | NA | TGTGCTAGTGGGCTGACTAGCGAATCAGATACGCAGTATTTT | CASGLTSESDTQYF
TRBJ1-2 | TRBD1 | TRBV6-5 | NA | TGTGCCAGCAAAGAGGGCAGGGGGCCTTATGGCTACACCTTC | CASKEGRGPYGYTF